The clone carrying this T cell receptor (beta chain) has ten or more counts. MiXCR, applied by TCRdb to the 5' RACE reads, yields one record per CDR3 protein. Seen here are under 150,000 distinct CDR3 sequences, about 10% observed once, and the top ten hold more than 20%. The data belong to a study of spatial heterogeneity in lung cancer. For the study at large: Alpha-chain sequences were detected in numbers that were consistently lower than beta-chain sequences.

Time point noted: blood at routine non-recurrence follow-up after resection. Germline V gives CDR1 MNHNY, CDR2 SVGAGI (reference sequence). The V segment lost 6 bases and the J segment 8 bases; nucleotides outside the gene matches: 13. There are 15 residues in the CDR3. The receptor comes from a female donor with early-stage non-small cell lung cancer. The chain combines TRBV6-6 with TRBJ1-5; 7 bases fit TRBD1. Source: PBMCs, taken at follow-up. CDR3 nucleotides: TGTGCCAGCAGGAAGGGGGCGGCGATTTCTGAGCCCCAGCATTTT. Translated, it gives CASRKGAAISEPQHF.